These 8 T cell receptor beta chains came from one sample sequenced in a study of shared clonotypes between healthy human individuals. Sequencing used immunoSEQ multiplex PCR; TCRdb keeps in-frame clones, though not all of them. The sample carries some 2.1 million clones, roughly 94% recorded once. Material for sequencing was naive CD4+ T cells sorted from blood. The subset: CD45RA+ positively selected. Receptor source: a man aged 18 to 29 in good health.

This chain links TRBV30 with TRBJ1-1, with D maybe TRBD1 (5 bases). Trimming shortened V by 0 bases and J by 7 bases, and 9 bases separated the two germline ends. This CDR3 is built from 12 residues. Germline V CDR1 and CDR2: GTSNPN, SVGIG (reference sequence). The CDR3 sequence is CAWSVRDLEAFF. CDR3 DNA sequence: TGTGCCTGGAGTGTAAGGGACCTTGAAGCTTTCTTT.

The chain's CDR3 is CASALGQGSNQPQHF. CDR3 DNA: TGTGCCAGCGCCCTCGGACAGGGTAGCAATCAGCCCCAGCATTTT. The genes are TRBV6-1 and TRBJ1-5; the match to TRBD1 covers 8 bases. The junction had 6 bases not matched to a gene; V was cut back by 8 bases and J by 0 bases. CDR1 MNHNS and CDR2 SASEGT come from the germline V gene. The CDR3 covers 15 residues.

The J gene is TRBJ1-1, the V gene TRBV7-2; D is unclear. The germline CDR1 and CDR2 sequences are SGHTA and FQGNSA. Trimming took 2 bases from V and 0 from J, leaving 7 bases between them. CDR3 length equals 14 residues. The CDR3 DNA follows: TGTGCCAGCAGCTTACAGTTTATGAACACTGAAGCTTTCTTT. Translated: CASSLQFMNTEAFF.

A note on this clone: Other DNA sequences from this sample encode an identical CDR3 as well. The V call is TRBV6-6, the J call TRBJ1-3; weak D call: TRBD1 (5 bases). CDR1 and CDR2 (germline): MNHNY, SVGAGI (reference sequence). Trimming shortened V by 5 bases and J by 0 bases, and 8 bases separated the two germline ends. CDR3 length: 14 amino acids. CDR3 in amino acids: CASSRGGSGNTIYF. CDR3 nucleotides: TGTGCCAGCAGTCGCGGGGGCTCTGGAAACACCATATATTTT.

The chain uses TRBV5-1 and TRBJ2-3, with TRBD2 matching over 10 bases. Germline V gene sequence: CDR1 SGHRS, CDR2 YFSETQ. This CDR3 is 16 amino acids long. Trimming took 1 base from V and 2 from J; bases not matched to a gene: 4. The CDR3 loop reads CASSLLLAGLTDTQYF. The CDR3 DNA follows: TGCGCCAGCAGCTTGTTACTAGCGGGACTCACAGATACGCAGTATTTT. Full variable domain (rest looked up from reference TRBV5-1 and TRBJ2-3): KAGVTQTPRYLIKTRGQQVTLSCSPISGHRSVSWYQQTPGQGLQFLFEYFSETQRNKGNFPGRFSGRQFSNSRSEMNVSTLELGDSALYLCASSLLLAGLTDTQYFGPGTRLTVL.

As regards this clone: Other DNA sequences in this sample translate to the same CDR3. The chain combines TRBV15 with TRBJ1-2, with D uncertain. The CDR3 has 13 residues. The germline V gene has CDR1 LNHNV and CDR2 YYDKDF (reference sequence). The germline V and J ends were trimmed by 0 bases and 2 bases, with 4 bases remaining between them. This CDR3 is CATSRDRNYGYTF. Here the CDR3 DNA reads TGTGCCACCAGCAGAGATCGAAACTATGGCTACACCTTC.

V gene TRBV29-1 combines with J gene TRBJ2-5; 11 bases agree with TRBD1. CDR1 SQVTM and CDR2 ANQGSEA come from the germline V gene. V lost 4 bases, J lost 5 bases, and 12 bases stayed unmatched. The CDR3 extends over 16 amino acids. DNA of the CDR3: TGCAGCGTTGGTACCACCGGGACAGGGGGTAGGGAGACCCAGTACTTC. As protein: CSVGTTGTGGRETQYF.

The CDR3 sequence: CASSTGGYEQYF. The CDR3 DNA sequence: TGTGCCAGTAGTACAGGGGGCTACGAGCAGTACTTC. The chain has TRBV19 and TRBJ2-7; TRBD1 agrees at 7 bases. The CDR3 covers 12 residues. From germline, CDR1 is LNHDA and CDR2 SQIVND (reference sequence). V shed 4 bases and J 3 bases; nucleotides not matched to a gene: 0.